This TCR beta chain was obtained from a study of technical replicates of blood from several donors (dated by TCRdb to about 2017). For this clone: There is no known antigen for this receptor. No much larger clonotype is one base removed from it; base qualities were not supplied. Other DNA sequences in the sample encode the same CDR3.

Receptor amplification or capture employed the immunoSEQ multiplex PCR assay. What TCRdb holds here is the immuneACCESS table cut down to in-frame rearrangements. Part of the clones is not present; checked against another copy, under half of the missing clones reflect an unresolved V gene, and the others are unexplained. The sample data list roughly 92,000 clones, and approximately 95% of these were observed just once. Clones ranked in the top ten supply 0.3% to 0.35% of the sample. V and J lose 3 bases and 3 bases, and a span of 9 bases separates them. The germline V gene sets CDR1 to SGHRS and CDR2 to YFSETQ. Including the terminal cysteine and phenylalanine, the CDR3 comprises 13 residues. Just CDR3 DNA is preserved here, 39 bases in frame from base 1.

Sequencing used T cells isolated from PBMCs. The clonotype comes from a human donor in good health. The chain is assembled from TRBV5-1 and TRBJ2-5; no D gene call is confident. The CDR3 corresponds to CASSSLEKETQYF. The nucleotide sequence reads TGCGCCAGCAGCTCGCTAGAAAAAGAGACCCAGTACTTC.